These T cell receptor beta chains were read from a single sample in a study of blood T cells in healthy people across ages. One entry per CDR3 protein, called by TCRdb with MiXCR from the 5' RACE reads. This table has just under 550,000 distinct CDR3 sequences, approximately 25% appearing once. This sample was shared with a second study, whose subject was T cells of mothers and their children.

Source material: blood. Source of these receptors: a boy aged 5-17 years in good health. The CDR3 runs from the conserved cysteine through the conserved F or W. Where a row states a size, it is once, few, many or the class of an expanded clone; other rows omit it.

.	TRBV19	TRBJ1-4	CASTRQGGEKLFF
.	TRBV20-1	TRBJ1-1	CSARDDRGTGEAFF
.	TRBV28	TRBJ2-2	CASSFFVRRRDRDTGELFF
.	TRBV12-3/TRBV12-4	TRBJ1-2	CASTLGRVPTYGYTF
.	TRBV20-1	TRBJ1-6	CSARDEYQGYGSPLHF
.	TRBV6-2/TRBV6-3	TRBJ1-5	CASRKAGNQPQHF
.	TRBV7-9	TRBJ2-7	CASSIDPILDEQYF
few	TRBV2	TRBJ2-3	CASREDRARTF
.	TRBV3-1	TRBJ2-5	CASSRDYLQETQYF
many	TRBV3-1	TRBJ2-7	CASSSQGSSYEQYF
many	TRBV7-2	TRBJ2-2	CASSFMGDTGELFF
.	TRBV4-3	TRBJ2-7	CASSRKRTSGYEQYF
few	TRBV7-2	TRBJ1-2	CASSSQGATNYGYTF
.	TRBV20-1	TRBJ2-4	CSARARQGIFAAIQNIQYF
.	TRBV30	TRBJ1-2	CAWSVQAATSGGYTF
few	TRBV6-6	TRBJ2-4	CASNPDGLGENIQYF
.	TRBV27	TRBJ2-7	CASSLTGHEYEQYF
.	TRBV7-3	TRBJ1-2	CASSSGGAATGYTF
.	TRBV5-1	TRBJ2-7	CASSSGDIIGEQYF
.	TRBV7-9	TRBJ2-5	CASSPNPGGTETQYF
.	TRBV29-1	.	CSFSRGNYNEQFF
few	TRBV29-1	TRBJ1-2	CSVPGLYYGYTF
.	TRBV7-2	TRBJ2-5	CASSDGQASQETQYF
.	TRBV5-1	TRBJ1-2	CASSSEPRREDTF
.	TRBV5-5	TRBJ1-1	CASSLRTLNTEAFF
.	TRBV19	TRBJ1-2	CASSTQTGFNYGYTF
few	TRBV6-6	TRBJ2-7	CASSATGTGFYEQYF
few	TRBV5-8	TRBJ1-1	CASSLGSGLGAFF
few	TRBV25-1	TRBJ1-1	CASSGPRQEGHTEAFF